This T cell receptor beta chain was profiled in a study of identical twins. Study outcomes and limitations: Fewer insertions were carried by abundant cord blood beta clonotypes, but none was seen in memory repertoires.

Unique molecular identifiers were present on the cDNA, which also gained a universal primer site by template switching. Via MiXCR, TCRdb re-called the 5' RACE reads, giving one row per CDR3 protein. The sample includes hundreds of thousands of distinct CDR3 sequences, 24% seen only once; the top ten take about 2.7%. A note on this clonotype: Antigen: not known.

The CDR3 sequence is 14 residues long. Germline V lookup: CDR1 DFQATT, CDR2 SNEGSKA (reference sequence). V was pared by 1 base and J by 0 bases, with 7 bases between. The sample was also linked to a second study, of T cells expressing NK-cell markers. That work contributes: Alpha-beta TCR T cells were the sole sorting target in several experiments, owing to an anti-gamma-delta TCR antibody. Of CD8+ T cells, roughly 1.0-7.5% belonged to dominant NKG2C+ clonotypes in roughly 6 donors.

The chain joins TRBV20-1 to TRBJ1-5, with D unresolved. The specimen was CD4+ T cells sorted from blood. The clonotype was recovered from a woman between 18 and 29 years old in good health. The DNA of the CDR3 is TGCAGTGCTAGAGCGGGCTTTAGCAATCAGCCCCAGCATTTT. Its protein product is CSARAGFSNQPQHF.